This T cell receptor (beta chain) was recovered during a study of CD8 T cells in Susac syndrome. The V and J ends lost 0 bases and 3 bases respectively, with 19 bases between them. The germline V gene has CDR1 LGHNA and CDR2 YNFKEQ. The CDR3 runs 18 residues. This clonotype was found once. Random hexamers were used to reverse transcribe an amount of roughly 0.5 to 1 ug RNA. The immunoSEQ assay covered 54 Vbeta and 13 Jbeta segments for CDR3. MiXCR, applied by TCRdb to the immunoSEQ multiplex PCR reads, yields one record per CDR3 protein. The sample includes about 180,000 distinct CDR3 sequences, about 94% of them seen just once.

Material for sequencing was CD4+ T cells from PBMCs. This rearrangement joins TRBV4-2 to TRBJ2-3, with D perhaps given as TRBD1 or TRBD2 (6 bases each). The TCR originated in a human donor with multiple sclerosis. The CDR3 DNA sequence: TGTGCCAGCAGCCAAGAGACCCGACTAAGGGGGGCTACAGATACGCAGTATTTT. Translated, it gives CASSQETRLRGATDTQYF.